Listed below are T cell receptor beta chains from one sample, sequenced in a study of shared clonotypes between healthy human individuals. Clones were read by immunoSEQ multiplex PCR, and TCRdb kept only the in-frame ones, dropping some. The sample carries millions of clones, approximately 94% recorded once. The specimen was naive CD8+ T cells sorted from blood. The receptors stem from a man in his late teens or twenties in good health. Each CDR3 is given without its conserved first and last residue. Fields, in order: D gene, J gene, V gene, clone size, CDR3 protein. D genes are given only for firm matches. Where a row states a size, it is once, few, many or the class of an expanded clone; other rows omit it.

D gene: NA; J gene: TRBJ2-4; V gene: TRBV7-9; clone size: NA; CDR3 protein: ASSPLQGSYIQY
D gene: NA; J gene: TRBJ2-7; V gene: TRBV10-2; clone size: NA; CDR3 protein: ASSESGYEQY
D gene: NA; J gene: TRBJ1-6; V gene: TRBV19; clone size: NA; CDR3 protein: ASSIEGNSPLH
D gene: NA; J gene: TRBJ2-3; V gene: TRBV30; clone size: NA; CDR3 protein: AWSVTFSTTSTDTQY
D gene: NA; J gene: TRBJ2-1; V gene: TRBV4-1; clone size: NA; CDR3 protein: ASSQGEGGEVEQF
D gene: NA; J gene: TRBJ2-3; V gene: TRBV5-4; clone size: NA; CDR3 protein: ASSLDDTDTQY
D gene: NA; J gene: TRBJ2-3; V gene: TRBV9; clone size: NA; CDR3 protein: ASSPGRLTDTQY
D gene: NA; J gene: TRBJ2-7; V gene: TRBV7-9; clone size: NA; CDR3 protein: ASSYGERYEQY
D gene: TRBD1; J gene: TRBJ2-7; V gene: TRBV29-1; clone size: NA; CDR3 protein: SVVGGQGLMRHSYEQY
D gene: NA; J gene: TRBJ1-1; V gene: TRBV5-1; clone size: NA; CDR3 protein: ASSFYHDLNTEAF
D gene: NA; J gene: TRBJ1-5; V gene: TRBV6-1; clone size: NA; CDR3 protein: ASRKTGLNQPQH
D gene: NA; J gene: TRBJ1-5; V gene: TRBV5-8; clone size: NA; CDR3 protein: ASSPRVIPNQPQH
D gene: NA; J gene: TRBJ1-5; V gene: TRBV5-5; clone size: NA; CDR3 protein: ASSYEGNQPQH
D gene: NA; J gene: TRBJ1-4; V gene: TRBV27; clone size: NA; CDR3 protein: ASRIDGGNEKLF
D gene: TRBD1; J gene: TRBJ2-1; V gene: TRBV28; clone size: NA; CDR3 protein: ASSSTGEESYNEQF
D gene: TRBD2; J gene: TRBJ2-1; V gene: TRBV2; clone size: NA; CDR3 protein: ASSEALLALYNEQF
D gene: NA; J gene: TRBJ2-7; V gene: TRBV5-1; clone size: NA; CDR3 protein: ASSSPGTPYEQY
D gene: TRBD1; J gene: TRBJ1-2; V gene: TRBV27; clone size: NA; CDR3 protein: ASSFQTGWPYT
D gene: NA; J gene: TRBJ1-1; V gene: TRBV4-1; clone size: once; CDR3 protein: ASSQERFGYELFTEAF
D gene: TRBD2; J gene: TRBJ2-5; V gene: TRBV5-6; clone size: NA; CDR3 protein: ASSPGLAGGPETQY
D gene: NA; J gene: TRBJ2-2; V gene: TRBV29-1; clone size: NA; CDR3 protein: SAGRPNTGELF
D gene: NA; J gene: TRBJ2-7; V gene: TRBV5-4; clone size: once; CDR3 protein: ASSLEWPSGSHEQY
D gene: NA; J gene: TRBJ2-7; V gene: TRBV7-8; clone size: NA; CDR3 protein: ASSLMEGAT
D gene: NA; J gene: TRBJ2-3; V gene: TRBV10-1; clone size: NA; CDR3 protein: ASPGFTSLTADTQY
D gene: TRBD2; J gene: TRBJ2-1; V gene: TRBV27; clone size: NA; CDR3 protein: ASSLTLAGGPHEQF
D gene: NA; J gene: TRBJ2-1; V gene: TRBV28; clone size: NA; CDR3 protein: AITGTGHNEQF
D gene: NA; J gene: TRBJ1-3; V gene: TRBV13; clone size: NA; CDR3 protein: ASSGQTAPFGNTIY
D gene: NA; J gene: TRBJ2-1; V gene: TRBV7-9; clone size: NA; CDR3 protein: ASSGSRERSYNEQF
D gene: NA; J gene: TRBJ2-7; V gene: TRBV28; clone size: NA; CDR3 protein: ASSLSELREQY
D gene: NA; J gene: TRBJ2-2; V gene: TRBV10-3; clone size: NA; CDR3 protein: AISEIRTRETNTGELF
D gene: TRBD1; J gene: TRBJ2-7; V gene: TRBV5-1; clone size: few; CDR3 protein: ASSLGPGTAIYEQY
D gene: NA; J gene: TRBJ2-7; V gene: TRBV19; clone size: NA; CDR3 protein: ASSLAGYYEQY
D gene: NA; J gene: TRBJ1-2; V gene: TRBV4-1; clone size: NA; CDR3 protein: ASSQVGGWSGYT
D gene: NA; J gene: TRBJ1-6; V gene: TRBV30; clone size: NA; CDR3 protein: AWRSQQSYNSPLH
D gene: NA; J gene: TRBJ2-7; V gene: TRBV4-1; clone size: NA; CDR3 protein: ASSPSEGTYEQY
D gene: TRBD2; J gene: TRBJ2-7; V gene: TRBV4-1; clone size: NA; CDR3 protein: ASSQAGGWEQY
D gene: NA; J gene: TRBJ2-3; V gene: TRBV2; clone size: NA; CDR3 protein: ASSAPAVSTDTQY
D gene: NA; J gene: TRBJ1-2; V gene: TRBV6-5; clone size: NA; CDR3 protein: ASSYEDTPNYGYT
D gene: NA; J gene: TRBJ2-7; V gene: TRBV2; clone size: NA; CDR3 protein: ASSRVIADGPEQY
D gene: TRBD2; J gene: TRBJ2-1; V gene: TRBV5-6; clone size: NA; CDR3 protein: ASSLEGGLAYNEQF